Each of the 5 T cell receptor beta chains below was sequenced from the same sample in a study of OX40 agonist ivuxolimab in advanced cancers. The repertoire was sequenced with immunoSEQ multiplex PCR; TCRdb's copy has only in-frame clones and lacks some. The table lists fewer than 85,000 clones, 65% to 90% of them singletons, with 1.9% in the top ten. Sample: CD4+ or CD8+ T cells sorted from blood, taken in a trial of the OX40 agonist ivuxolimab. Every receptor here comes from an adult with an advanced solid tumor such as melanoma, head and neck, liver or kidney cancer.

The chain uses TRBV6-5 and TRBJ1-5; D is undetermined. The germline gives CDR1 MNHEY, CDR2 SVGAGI. This CDR3 spans 15 amino acids. Trimming cost V 0 bases and J 7 bases, with 13 bases left between them. Here the CDR3 reads CASSYSGIPEQPQHF. In nucleotides, the CDR3 is TGTGCCAGCAGTTACTCTGGGATCCCCGAACAGCCCCAGCATTTT.

The chain recombines TRBV18 with TRBJ1-3; maybe TRBD1 (5 bases). The CDR3 has 16 amino acids. The germline V gene encodes CDR1 KGHSH and CDR2 LQKENI. Trimming cost V 3 bases and J 4 bases, with 16 bases left between them. In DNA form, the CDR3 reads TGTGCCAGCTCACCGACGCGGGGGAAAGGGGGAAACACCATATATTTT. Its translation is CASSPTRGKGGNTIYF.

This clone has just a few counts. The chain carries TRBV5-1 and TRBJ1-2, with TRBD1 as a possible D gene (5 bases). The CDR3 has 15 residues. Germline loops: CDR1 SGHRS, CDR2 YFSETQ. V was cut by 4 bases and J by 4 bases, with 17 bases left in between. CDR3 nucleotides: TGCGCCAGCAGCCAACCGGGGACGGTTGGCTATGGCTACACCTTC. Translated, it gives CASSQPGTVGYGYTF.

This clone was detected once. The CDR3, as DNA: TGTGCCAGCAGGACCGACGACAGGCCGAACACTGAAGCTTTCTTT. It translates to CASRTDDRPNTEAFF. The chain carries TRBV6-5 and TRBJ1-1; D might be TRBD1 (6 bases). Germline V gene lookup returns CDR1 MNHEY and CDR2 SVGAGI. CDR3 length: 15 amino acids. Trimming removed 6 bases from V and 1 base from J, with 15 bases in between.

The V call is TRBV4-2, the J call TRBJ2-3; D not certain. This CDR3 comprises 12 residues. Germline CDR1 reads LGHNA; CDR2 reads YNFKEQ. Trimming removed 5 bases from V and 4 bases from J, with 7 bases in between. The CDR3 here is CASSLGPDTQYF. CDR3 DNA sequence: TGTGCCAGCAGCTTAGGTCCAGATACGCAGTATTTT.